A selection of T cell receptor beta chains follows, all from one sample in a study of shared clonotypes between healthy human individuals. Data came from immunoSEQ multiplex PCR; TCRdb stores just in-frame clones and leaves some out. The table includes approximately 2,300,000 clones, roughly 90% detected once. The specimen sequenced was naive CD4+ T cells from PBMCs. These TCRs come from a man aged 18 to 35 in good health. Some clones in this sample may be carry-over from other donors' samples. Both conserved end residues are part of each CDR3.

V: TRBV5-1
length: 12
CDR3: CASPNSAGGLFF

V: TRBV5-4
length: 14
CDR3: CASSLQTGSYGYTF

V: TRBV5-4
length: 14
CDR3: CASSHRRYNYGYTF

V: TRBV27
length: 18
CDR3: CASSLRIRGGSTYNEQFF

V: TRBV28
length: 13
CDR3: CASRTGIVYEQYF

V: TRBV6-5
length: 12
CDR3: CASNSRDQPQHF

V: TRBV27
length: 14
CDR3: CASSFGVYSYEQYF

V: TRBV5-1
length: 15
CDR3: CASSFARDITDTQYF

V: TRBV6-6
length: 14
CDR3: CASSSSSGYNEQFF

V: TRBV5-4
length: 15
CDR3: CASSHDGTGAGELFF

V: TRBV9
length: 14
CDR3: CASSVTSSNTEAFF

V: TRBV28
length: 12
CDR3: CASGELAEEQFF

V: TRBV28
length: 16
CDR3: CASSYNPWGSSYEQYF

V: TRBV30
length: 12
CDR3: CAWTPGTGWQYF

V: TRBV15
length: 15
CDR3: CATSRRSGTQETQYF

V: TRBV30
length: 12
CDR3: CAWSRTMNTIYF

V: TRBV5-1
length: 15
CDR3: CASSAPSGGRSEQYF